This TCR beta chain was sequenced in a study of a mutant IDH1 vaccine in newly diagnosed glioma. The overall study: Vaccination started 4-6 weeks after radiotherapy alone, or with temozolomide cycles. Treated patients had a mean age of 40.4 years and a sex split that was approximately 62% male and 37.5% female. Whole-study findings and limits: Evidence of vaccine-induced immune responses was documented in around 93% of patients.

The table came from immunoSEQ multiplex PCR; TCRdb's copy has only in-frame clones and leaves some out. Here the sample spans around 50,000 clones, 84% being singletons. Time point specified: week 47, end of study. Doses consisted of 300 ug of mutant IDH1 20-mer peptide each, paired with topical imiquimod. From germline, CDR1 is SGHKS and CDR2 YYEKEE (reference sequence). The CDR3 consists of 14 residues. Trimming removed 1 base from V and 7 bases from J; junction bases left unmatched: 8. This clone was observed a single time. The antigen is not known. The sequencing here drew on PBMCs, taken from a glioma patient whose treatment included an IDH1 peptide vaccine. The receptor was derived from a woman aged 25 to 39 with glioma. Some clones in this sample may be carry-over from other donors' samples. The chain recombines TRBV5-5 with TRBJ2-7; the match to TRBD1 covers 7 bases. The CDR3 nucleotides read TGTGCCAGCAGCTTGATACAGGGGTCTCTGGAGCAGTACTTC. Its protein is CASSLIQGSLEQYF.